The TCR beta chain under discussion was sequenced for a study of CD8 T cells in ankylosing spondylitis. About this clonotype: Antigen: not known.

Findings and caveats of the study: CD8+ by phenotype, disease-linked clones were relatively rare in peripheral blood. It appeared that ankylosing spondylitis blood was characterized by a TCR beta motif of several highly homologous variants. Earlier authors reported some of these motif variants in reactive arthritis synovial fluid and blood. From matched ankylosing spondylitis synovial fluid, disease-linked clones were reportedly recovered at significantly enriched levels.

A quantitative 5'-RACE method, one with molecular barcodes, was used to make TCR beta libraries. TCRdb re-derived calls from the 5' RACE reads in MiXCR, one entry per CDR3 protein. This sample has 500,000 to 550,000 distinct CDR3 sequences; 10% to 15% occur once, and the top ten carry approximately 6.2%. This CDR3 comprises 17 residues. Germline V gives CDR1 SGHNT, CDR2 YENEEA. Trimming removed 5 bases from V and 7 bases from J; junction bases left unmatched: 17. Sequencing was done on a sample of blood, either unsorted or a sorted T cell fraction (not recorded which). The J gene is TRBJ2-1, the V gene TRBV11-3; 7 bases agree with TRBD2. The source is a male donor with ankylosing spondylitis. CDR3 sequence (DNA): TGTGCCAGCAGCCTCGGGGGGAGCGGGCTACAACAAAATGAGCAGTTCTTC. It translates to CASSLGGSGLQQNEQFF.